This TCR beta chain was documented in a study of cytomegalovirus exposure and HLA in healthy donors. Overall study results and limits: Both high specificity and high sensitivity reportedly marked the classifier's diagnosis of cytomegalovirus status. In a later analysis, across HLA loci, associated TCR counts were highest for DRB1, lowest for HLA-C.

Regarding this clone: Its antigen is unknown.

PCR amplification relied on 60 Vbeta primers (plus 13 Jbeta primers). The protocol was immunoSEQ multiplex PCR, while the TCRdb copy is restricted to in-frame clones and leaves out a portion. The sample includes 130,000 to 150,000 clones, around 80% of them seen just once. The receptor comes from a man under 40 in good health and CMV-seronegative. The sequenced material came from PBMCs.

CDR3 in DNA: TGTGCCAGCAGCTTAATCCCGCCCGGGACAGGGTCCCGAGGCTACACCTTC. This translates into CASSLIPPGTGSRGYTF. This chain joins TRBV7-9 and TRBJ1-2; 9 bases map to TRBD1. The CDR3 loop spans 17 amino acids. J lost 8 bases, V lost 2 bases, and 15 bases had no gene match. Per the germline V gene, CDR1 is SEHNR and CDR2 is FQNEAQ (reference sequence).